One T cell receptor (beta chain) is described in this entry. Its target is not known. Germline CDR1 reads MDHEN; CDR2 reads SYDVKM. The CDR3 has 16 amino acids. These data belong to a study of cytomegalovirus exposure and HLA in healthy donors. General observations from the study: Based on reports, TCR beta sequences accurately predicted HLA-A and HLA-B alleles for most subjects.

PCR employed 60 Vbeta and 13 Jbeta primers. Here immunoSEQ multiplex PCR was the method, and the copy in TCRdb shows in-frame clones only, minus some. The table has about 160,000 clones, 85% seen once. The chain is built from TRBV28 and TRBJ2-5, with TRBD2 identical over 8 bases. The DNA matches TRBJ2-7 better at its end, which makes the J call doubtful. The source material was PBMCs. The TCR sequence derives from a boy aged 2 to 10 in good health and CMV-seronegative. The CDR3 nucleotides are TGTGCCAGCAGTCCCCCGCTAGCGGGTGGGTTCTACGAGCAGTACTTC. Amino acid sequence: CASSPPLAGGFYEQYF.